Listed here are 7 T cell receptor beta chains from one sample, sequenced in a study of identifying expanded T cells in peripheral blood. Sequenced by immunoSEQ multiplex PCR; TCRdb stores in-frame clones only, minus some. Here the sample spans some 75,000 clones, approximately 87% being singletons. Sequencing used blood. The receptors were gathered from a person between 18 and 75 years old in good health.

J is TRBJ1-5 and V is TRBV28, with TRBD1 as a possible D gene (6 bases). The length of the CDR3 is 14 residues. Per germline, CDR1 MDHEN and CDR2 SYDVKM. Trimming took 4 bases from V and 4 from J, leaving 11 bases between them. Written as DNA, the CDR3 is TGTGCCAGCAGTTCTCCAGGGGCGAATCAGCCCCAGCATTTT. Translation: CASSSPGANQPQHF.

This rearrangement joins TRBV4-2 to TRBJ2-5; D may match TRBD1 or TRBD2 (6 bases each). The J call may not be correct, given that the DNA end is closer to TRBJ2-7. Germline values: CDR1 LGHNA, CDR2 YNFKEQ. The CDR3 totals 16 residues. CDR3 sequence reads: CASSQDTGAATYEQYF. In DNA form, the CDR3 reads TGTGCCAGCAGCCAAGATACGGGGGCAGCTACCTACGAGCAGTACTTC.

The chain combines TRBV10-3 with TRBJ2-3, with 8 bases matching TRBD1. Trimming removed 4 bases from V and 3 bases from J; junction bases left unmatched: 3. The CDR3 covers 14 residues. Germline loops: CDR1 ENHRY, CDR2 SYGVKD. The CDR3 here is CAISGRGRTDTQYF. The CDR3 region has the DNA TGTGCCATCAGTGGCAGGGGGCGAACAGATACGCAGTATTTT.

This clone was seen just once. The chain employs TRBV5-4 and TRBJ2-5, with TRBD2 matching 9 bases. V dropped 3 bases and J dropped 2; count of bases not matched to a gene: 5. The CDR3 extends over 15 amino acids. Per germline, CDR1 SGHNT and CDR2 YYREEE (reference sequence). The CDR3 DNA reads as TGTGCCAGCAGCTCCCGGACTAGCGAACAAGAGACCCAGTACTTC. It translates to CASSSRTSEQETQYF.

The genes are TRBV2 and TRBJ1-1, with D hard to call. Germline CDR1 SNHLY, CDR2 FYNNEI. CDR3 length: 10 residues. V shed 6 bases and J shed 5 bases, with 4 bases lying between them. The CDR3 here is CASRRTEAFF. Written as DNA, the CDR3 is TGTGCCAGCAGGAGGACTGAAGCTTTCTTT.

CDR3 residues: CASSITGDQETQYF. CDR3 bases: TGTGCCAGTAGTATCACAGGGGACCAAGAGACCCAGTACTTC. This chain joins TRBV19 and TRBJ2-5, with 7 bases matching TRBD1. The CDR3 has 14 amino acids. V dropped 3 bases and J dropped 0; count of bases not matched to a gene: 1. Germline V gene lookup returns CDR1 LNHDA and CDR2 SQIVND (reference sequence).

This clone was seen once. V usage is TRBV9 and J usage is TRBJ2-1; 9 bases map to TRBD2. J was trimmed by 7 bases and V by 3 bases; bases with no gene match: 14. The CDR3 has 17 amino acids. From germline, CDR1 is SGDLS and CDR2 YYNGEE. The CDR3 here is CASSEGRGGGARNEQFF. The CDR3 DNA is TGTGCCAGCAGCGAGGGCCGCGGCGGGGGGGCAAGGAATGAGCAGTTCTTC.